This T cell receptor beta chain emerged from a study of blood T cell repertoires in COVID-19. Residents of 24 US areas, aged about 18 to 95 years, made up the participants. In the study's own analysis: By means of reference gene primer amplification, nucleated cell counts were estimated. The protocol was immunoSEQ multiplex PCR, while the TCRdb copy is restricted to in-frame clones and leaves out a portion. V and J calls and clone size are those listed in that table; D and trimming were worked out from the DNA. This table has approximately 310,000 clones, approximately 91% appearing once. The specimen was PBMCs or T cells enriched from blood (not recorded which). The sequence came from a man in his 60s who had recovered from COVID-19.

The CDR3 spells CASSGGTSGNFNEQFF. Here the CDR3 DNA reads TGTGCCAGTAGTGGGGGGACTAGCGGGAACTTCAATGAGCAGTTCTTC. This chain uses TRBV19 with TRBJ2-1, with TRBD2 matching 13 bases. This CDR3 contains 16 residues. The V gene end was trimmed by 5 bases and the J gene end by 6 bases; junction bases not matched to a gene: 7. Germline V gene data show CDR1 as LNHDA and CDR2 as SQIVND (reference sequence).